The present entry profiles one T cell receptor (beta chain) with its context. Its specificity is unknown. Trimming cost V 3 bases and J 3 bases, with 2 bases left between them. The CDR3 covers 11 residues. Germline V gene sequence: CDR1 KGHSH, CDR2 LQKENI. This record belongs to a study of cytomegalovirus exposure and HLA in healthy donors. On the study more broadly: One earlier analysis, a look at about 179 million T cells, found about 110 million unique TCR beta sequences. Across 300 to 400 genotyped donors, just over 80% landed in the Caucasian-associated ancestry cluster. Whole-study findings and limits: Later analysis identified some 16,000 TCR beta sequences associated with HLA alleles, using a false discovery rate threshold of 0.05.

Every donor was a healthy person donating bone marrow. The PCR was carried out with 60 Vbeta primers and 13 Jbeta primers. The method was immunoSEQ multiplex PCR; TCRdb's version includes in-frame clones alone and lacks a portion of them. The table lists about 110,000 clones, more than 65% of them singletons, with approximately 2.1% in the top ten. The V gene is TRBV18, the J gene TRBJ1-2; no definite D call. The specimen was PBMCs. The origin of this receptor is a man in his thirties or forties in good health and CMV-seronegative. The CDR3 DNA follows: TGTGCCAGCTCACCCGACTATGGCTACACCTTC. It yields the protein CASSPDYGYTF.